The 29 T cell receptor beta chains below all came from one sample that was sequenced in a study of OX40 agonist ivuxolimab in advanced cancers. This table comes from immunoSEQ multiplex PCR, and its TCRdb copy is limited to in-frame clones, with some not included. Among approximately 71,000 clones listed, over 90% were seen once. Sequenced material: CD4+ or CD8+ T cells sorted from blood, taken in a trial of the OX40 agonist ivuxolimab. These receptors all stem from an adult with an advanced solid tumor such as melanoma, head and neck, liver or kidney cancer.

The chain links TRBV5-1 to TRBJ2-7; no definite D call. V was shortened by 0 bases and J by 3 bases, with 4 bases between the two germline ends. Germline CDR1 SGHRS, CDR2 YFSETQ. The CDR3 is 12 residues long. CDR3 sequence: CASSLDDYEQYF. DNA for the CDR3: TGCGCCAGCAGCTTGGACGACTACGAGCAGTACTTC. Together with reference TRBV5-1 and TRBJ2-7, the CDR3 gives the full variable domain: KAGVTQTPRYLIKTRGQQVTLSCSPISGHRSVSWYQQTPGQGLQFLFEYFSETQRNKGNFPGRFSGRQFSNSRSEMNVSTLELGDSALYLCASSLDDYEQYFGPGTRLTVT.

CDR3 region: CASSYLTGVGYGYTF. The CDR3 coding sequence is TGTGCCAGCAGTTACCTGACGGGGGTAGGGTATGGCTACACCTTC. The chain combines TRBV6-5 with TRBJ1-2, with D possibly TRBD1 on 5 matching bases. The CDR3 is 15 residues long. Trimming took off 2 bases at V and 5 bases at J, with 15 bases between the two ends. CDR1 is MNHEY and CDR2 is SVGAGI in the germline V gene.

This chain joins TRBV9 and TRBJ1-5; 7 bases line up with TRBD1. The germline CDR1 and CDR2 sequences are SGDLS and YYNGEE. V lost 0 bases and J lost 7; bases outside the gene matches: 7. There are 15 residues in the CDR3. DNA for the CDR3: TGTGCCAGCAGCGTAGGGCAGGGGGGAGGACAGCCCCAGCATTTT. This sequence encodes CASSVGQGGGQPQHF.

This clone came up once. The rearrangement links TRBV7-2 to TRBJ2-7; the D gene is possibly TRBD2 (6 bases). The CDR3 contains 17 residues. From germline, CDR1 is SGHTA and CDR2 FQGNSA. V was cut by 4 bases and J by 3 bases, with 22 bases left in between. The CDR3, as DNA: TGTGCCAGCAGCTCTCTCGCCGAGCGGGCCCTACTCTACGAGCAGTACTTC. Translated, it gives CASSSLAERALLYEQYF.

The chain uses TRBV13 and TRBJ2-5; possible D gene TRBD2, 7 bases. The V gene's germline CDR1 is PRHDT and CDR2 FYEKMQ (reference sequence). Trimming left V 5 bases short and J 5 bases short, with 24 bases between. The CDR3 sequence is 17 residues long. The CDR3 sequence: CASSHGGLALVGETQYF. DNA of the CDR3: TGTGCCAGCAGCCACGGGGGGCTAGCACTGGTCGGGGAGACCCAGTACTTC. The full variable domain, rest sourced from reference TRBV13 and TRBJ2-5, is AAGVIQSPRHLIKEKRETATLKCYPIPRHDTVYWYQQGPGQDPQFLISFYEKMQSDKGSIPDRFSAQQFSDYHSELNMSSLELGDSALYFCASSHGGLALVGETQYFGPGTRLLVL.

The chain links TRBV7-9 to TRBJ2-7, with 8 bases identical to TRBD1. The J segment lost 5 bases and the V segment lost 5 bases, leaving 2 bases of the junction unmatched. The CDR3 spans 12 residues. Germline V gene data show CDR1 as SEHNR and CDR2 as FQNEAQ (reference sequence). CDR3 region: CASSPTGDEQYF. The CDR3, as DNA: TGTGCCAGCAGCCCGACAGGGGACGAGCAGTACTTC.

This CDR3 reads CASSLWREGTYGYTF. The CDR3 DNA sequence: TGTGCCAGCAGCTTGTGGCGTGAGGGGACCTATGGCTACACCTTC. The rearrangement links TRBV5-5 to TRBJ1-2, with D possibly being TRBD1 (5 bases). CDR3 length equals 15 residues. V lost 1 base and J 4 bases, leaving 14 bases between the germline ends. Per the germline V gene, CDR1 is SGHKS and CDR2 is YYEKEE (reference sequence). The full variable domain, with the rest looked up from reference TRBV5-5 and TRBJ1-2, is DAGVTQSPTHLIKTRGQQVTLRCSPISGHKSVSWYQQVLGQGPQFIFQYYEKEERGRGNFPDRFSARQFPNYSSELNVNALLLGDSALYLCASSLWREGTYGYTFGSGTRLTVV.

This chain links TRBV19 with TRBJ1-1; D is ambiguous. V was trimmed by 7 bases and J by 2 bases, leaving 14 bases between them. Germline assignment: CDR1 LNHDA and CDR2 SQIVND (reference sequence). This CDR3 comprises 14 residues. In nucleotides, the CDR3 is TGTGCCAGTACCTCCTCCGGGATCAACACTGAAGCTTTCTTT. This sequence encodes CASTSSGINTEAFF.

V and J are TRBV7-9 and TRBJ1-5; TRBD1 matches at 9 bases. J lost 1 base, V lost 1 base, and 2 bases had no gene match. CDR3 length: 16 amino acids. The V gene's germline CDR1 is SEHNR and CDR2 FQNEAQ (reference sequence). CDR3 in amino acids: CASSLEGTGSNQPQHF. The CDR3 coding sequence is TGTGCCAGCAGCTTAGAGGGGACAGGGAGCAATCAGCCCCAGCATTTT.

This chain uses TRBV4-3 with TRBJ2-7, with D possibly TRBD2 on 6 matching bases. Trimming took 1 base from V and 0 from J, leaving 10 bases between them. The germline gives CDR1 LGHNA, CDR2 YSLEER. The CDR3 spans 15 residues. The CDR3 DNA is TGCGCCAGCAGCCAAGGGGCGGGACCCTCCTACGAGCAGTACTTC. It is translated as CASSQGAGPSYEQYF.

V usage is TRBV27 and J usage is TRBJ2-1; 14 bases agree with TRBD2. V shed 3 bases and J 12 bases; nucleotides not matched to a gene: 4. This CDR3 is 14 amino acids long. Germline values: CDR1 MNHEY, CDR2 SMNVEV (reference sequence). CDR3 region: CASSLGLAGERQFF. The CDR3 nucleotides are TGTGCCAGCAGTTTGGGACTAGCGGGAGAAAGGCAGTTCTTC.

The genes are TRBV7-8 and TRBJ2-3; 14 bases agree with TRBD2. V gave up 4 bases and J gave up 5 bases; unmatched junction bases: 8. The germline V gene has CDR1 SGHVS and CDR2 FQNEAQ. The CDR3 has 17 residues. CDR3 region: CASSSGTSGGRVDTQYF. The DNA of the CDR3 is TGTGCCAGCAGCTCGGGGACTAGCGGGGGACGGGTAGATACGCAGTATTTT. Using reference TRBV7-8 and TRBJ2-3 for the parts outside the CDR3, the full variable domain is GAGVSQSPRYKVAKRGQDVALRCDPISGHVSLFWYQQALGQGPEFLTYFQNEAQLDKSGLPSDRFFAERPEGSVSTLKIQRTQQEDSAVYLCASSSGTSGGRVDTQYFGPGTRLTVL.

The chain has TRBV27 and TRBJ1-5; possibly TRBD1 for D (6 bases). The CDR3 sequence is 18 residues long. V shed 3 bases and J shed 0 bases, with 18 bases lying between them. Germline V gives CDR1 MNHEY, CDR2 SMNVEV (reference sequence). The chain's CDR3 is CASSLTGAPTYSNQPQHF. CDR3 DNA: TGTGCCAGCAGTTTGACAGGCGCACCGACATATAGCAATCAGCCCCAGCATTTT.

The CDR3 DNA sequence: TGTGCCAGCAGTGAACGCAGGGACTCCTATAATTCACCCCTCCACTTT. Protein: CASSERRDSYNSPLHF. The rearrangement links TRBV25-1 to TRBJ1-6; tentatively, D is TRBD1 (5 bases). The CDR3 has 16 amino acids. Germline CDR1 and CDR2: MGHDK and SYGVNS. Trimming removed 2 bases from V and 0 bases from J, with 8 bases in between.

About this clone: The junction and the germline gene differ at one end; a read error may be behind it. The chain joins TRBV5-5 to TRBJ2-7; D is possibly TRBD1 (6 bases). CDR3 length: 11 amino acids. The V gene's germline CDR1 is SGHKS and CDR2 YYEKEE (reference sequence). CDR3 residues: CASSFDRTEDF. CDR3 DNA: TGTGCCAGCAGCTTCGACAGGACGGAGGACTTC.

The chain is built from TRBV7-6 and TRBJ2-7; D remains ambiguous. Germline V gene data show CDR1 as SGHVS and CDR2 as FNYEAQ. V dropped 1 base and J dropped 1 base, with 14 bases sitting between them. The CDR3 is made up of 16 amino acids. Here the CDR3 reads CASSLESMAVSYEQYF. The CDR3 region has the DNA TGTGCCAGCAGCTTAGAATCTATGGCAGTATCCTACGAGCAGTACTTC.

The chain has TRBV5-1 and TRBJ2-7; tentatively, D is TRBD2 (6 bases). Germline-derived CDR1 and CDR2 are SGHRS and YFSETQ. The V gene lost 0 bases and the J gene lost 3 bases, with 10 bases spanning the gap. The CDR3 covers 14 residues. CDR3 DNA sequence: TGCGCCAGCAGCTTGGGTAGCGGAGTCTACGAGCAGTACTTC. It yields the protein CASSLGSGVYEQYF.

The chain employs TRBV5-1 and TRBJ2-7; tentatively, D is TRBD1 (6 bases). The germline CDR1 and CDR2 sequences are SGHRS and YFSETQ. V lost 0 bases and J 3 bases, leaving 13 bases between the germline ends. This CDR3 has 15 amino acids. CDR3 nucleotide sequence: TGCGCCAGCAGCTTGGGGTCGGACAGAAACTACGAGCAGTACTTC. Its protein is CASSLGSDRNYEQYF. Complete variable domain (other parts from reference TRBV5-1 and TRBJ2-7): KAGVTQTPRYLIKTRGQQVTLSCSPISGHRSVSWYQQTPGQGLQFLFEYFSETQRNKGNFPGRFSGRQFSNSRSEMNVSTLELGDSALYLCASSLGSDRNYEQYFGPGTRLTVT.

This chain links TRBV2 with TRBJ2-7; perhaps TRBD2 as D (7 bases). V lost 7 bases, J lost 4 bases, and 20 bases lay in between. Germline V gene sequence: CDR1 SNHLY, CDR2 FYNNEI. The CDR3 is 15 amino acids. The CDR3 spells CASNLLRGARYEQYF. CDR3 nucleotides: TGTGCCAGCAACCTACTACGGGGGGCTAGATACGAGCAGTACTTC.

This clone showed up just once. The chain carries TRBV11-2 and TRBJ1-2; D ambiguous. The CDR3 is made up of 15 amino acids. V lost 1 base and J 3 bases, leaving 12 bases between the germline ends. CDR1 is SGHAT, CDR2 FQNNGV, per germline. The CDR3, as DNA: TGTGCCAGCAGCTTAGGTCTGAGCGGATACTATGGCTACACCTTC. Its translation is CASSLGLSGYYGYTF.

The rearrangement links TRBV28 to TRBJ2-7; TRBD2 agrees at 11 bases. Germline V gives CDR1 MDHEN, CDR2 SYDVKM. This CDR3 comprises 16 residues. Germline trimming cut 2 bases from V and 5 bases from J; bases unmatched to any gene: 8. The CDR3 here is CASSLLLAGGEDEQYF. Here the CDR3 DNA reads TGTGCCAGCAGTTTACTCCTAGCGGGAGGCGAAGACGAGCAGTACTTC.

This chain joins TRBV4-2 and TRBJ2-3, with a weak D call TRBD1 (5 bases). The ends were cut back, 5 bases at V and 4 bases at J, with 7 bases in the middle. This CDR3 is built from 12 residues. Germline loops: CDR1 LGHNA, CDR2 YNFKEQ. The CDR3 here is CASSRGADTQYF. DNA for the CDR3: TGTGCCAGCAGCAGGGGCGCAGATACGCAGTATTTT.

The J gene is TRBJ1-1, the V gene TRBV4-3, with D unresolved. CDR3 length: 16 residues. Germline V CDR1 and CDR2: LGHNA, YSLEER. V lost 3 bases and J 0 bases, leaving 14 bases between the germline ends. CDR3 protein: CASSQGRGYMNTEAFF. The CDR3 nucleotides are TGCGCCAGCAGCCAGGGGAGAGGATACATGAACACTGAAGCTTTCTTT.

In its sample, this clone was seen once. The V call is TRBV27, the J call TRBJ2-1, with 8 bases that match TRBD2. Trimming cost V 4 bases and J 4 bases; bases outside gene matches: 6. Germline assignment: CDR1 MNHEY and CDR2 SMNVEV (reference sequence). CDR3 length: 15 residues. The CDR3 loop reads CASSSIAGLYNEQFF. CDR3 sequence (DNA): TGTGCCAGCAGTTCCATAGCGGGGCTATACAATGAGCAGTTCTTC.

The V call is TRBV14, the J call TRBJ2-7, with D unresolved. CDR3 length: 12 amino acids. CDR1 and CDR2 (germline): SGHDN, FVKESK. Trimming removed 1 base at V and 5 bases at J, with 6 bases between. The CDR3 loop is CASSQGLNEQYF. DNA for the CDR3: TGTGCCAGCAGCCAAGGACTTAACGAGCAGTACTTC.

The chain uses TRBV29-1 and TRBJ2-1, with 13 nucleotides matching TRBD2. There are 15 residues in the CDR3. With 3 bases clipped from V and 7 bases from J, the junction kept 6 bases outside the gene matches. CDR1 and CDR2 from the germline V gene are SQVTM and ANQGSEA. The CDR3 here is CSVEGLAGISNEQFF. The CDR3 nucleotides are TGCAGCGTTGAGGGACTAGCGGGAATTTCAAATGAGCAGTTCTTC.

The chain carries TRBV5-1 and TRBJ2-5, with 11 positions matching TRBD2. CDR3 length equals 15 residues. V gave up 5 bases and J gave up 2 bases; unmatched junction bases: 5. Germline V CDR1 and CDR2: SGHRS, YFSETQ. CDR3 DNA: TGCGCCAGCAGGCCGGGACTAGCGGTTCAAGAGACCCAGTACTTC. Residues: CASRPGLAVQETQYF.

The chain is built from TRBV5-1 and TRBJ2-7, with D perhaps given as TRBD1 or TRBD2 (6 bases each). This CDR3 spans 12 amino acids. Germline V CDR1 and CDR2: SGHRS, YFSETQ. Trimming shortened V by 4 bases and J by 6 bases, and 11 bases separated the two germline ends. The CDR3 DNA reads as TGCGCCAGCAGCCACGGGGGCGGCGAGCAGTACTTC. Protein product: CASSHGGGEQYF.

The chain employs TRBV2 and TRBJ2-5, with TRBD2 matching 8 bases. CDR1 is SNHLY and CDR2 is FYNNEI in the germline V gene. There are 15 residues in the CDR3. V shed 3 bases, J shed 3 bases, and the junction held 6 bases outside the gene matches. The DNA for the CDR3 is TGTGCCAGCAGTGACGGCACGGGAGGGAAAGAGACCCAGTACTTC. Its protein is CASSDGTGGKETQYF.